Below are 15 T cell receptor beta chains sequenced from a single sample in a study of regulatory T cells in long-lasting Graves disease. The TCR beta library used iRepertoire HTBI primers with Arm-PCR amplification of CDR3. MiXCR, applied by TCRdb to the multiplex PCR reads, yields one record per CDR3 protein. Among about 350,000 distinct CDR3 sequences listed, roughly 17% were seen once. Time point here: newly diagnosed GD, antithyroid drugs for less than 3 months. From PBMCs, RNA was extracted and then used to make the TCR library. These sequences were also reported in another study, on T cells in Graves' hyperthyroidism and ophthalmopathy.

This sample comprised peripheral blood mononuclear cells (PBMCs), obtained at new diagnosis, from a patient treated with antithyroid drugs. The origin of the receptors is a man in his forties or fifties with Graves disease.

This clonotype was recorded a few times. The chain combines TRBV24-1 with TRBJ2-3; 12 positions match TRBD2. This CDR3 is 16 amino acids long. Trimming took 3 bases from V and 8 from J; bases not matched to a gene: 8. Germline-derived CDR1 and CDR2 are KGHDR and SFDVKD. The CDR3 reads CATSDPTSGGVGTQYF. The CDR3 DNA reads TGTGCCACCAGTGATCCGACTAGCGGGGGAGTAGGTACGCAGTATTTT.

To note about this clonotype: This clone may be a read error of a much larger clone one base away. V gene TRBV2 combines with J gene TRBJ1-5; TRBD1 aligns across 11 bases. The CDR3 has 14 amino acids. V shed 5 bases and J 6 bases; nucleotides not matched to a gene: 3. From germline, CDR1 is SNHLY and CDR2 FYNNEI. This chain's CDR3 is CASSWTGGPQPQHF. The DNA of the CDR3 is TGTGCCAGCAGTTGGACAGGGGGCCCTCAGCCCCAGCATTTT. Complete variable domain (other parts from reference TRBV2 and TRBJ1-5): EPEVTQTPSHQVTQMGQEVILRCVPISNHLYFYWYRQILGQKVEFLVSFYNNEISEKSEIFDDQFSVERPDGSNFTLKIRSTKLEDSAMYFCASSWTGGPQPQHFGDGTRLSIL.

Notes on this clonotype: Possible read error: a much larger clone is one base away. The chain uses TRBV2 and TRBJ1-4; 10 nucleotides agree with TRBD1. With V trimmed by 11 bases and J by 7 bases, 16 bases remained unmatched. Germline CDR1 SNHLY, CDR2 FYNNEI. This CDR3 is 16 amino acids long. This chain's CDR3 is CAGRRTGGFQGEKLFF. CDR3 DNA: TGTGCCGGCCGACGGACAGGGGGTTTTCAAGGTGAAAAACTGTTTTTT.

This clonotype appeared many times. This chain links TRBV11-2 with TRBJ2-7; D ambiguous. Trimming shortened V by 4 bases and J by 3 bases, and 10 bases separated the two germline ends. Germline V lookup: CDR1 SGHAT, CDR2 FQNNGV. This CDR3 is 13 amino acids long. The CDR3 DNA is TGTGCCAGCAGCTACGCCCAGTACTACGAGCAGTACTTC. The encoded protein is CASSYAQYYEQYF.

The CDR3: CASRPKTRLGNTIYF. CDR3 coding DNA: TGTGCCAGCAGACCGAAAACAAGGTTGGGAAACACCATATATTTT. The V gene is TRBV7-9, the J gene TRBJ1-3; D is unclear. Trimming removed 6 bases from V and 4 bases from J, with 16 bases in between. The V gene's germline CDR1 is SEHNR and CDR2 FQNEAQ (reference sequence). This CDR3 spans 15 amino acids. Filled out from reference TRBV7-9 and TRBJ1-3, the complete variable domain reads DTGVSQNPRHKITKRGQNVTFRCDPISEHNRLYWYRQTLGQGPEFLTYFQNEAQLEKSRLLSDRFSAERPKGSFSTLEIQRTEQGDSAMYLCASRPKTRLGNTIYFGEGSWLTVV.

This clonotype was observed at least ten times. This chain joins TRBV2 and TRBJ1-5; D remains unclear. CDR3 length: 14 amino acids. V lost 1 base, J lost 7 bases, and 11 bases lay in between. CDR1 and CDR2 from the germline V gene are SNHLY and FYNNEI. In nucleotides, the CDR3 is TGTGCCAGCAGTGAAGATCGGGGAACGCAGCCCCAGCATTTT. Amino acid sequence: CASSEDRGTQPQHF.

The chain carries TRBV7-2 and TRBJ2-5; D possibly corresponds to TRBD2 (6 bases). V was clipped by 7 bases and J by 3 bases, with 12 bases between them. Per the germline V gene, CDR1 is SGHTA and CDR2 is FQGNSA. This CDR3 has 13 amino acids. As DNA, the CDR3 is TGTGCCAGCAACCATTGGGGGGAAGAGACCCAGTACTTC. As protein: CASNHWGEETQYF.

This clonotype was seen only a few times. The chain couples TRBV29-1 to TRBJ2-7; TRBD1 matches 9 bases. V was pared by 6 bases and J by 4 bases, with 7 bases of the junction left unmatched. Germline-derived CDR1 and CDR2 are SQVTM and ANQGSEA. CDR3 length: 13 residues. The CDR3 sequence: CSVRDRERYEQYF. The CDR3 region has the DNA TGCAGCGTCCGGGACAGGGAACGATACGAGCAGTACTTC.

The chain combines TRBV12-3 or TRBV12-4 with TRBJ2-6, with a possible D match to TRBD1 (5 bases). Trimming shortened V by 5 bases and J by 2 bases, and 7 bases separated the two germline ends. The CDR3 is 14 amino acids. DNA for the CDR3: TGTGCCAGCAGTCGCAGGGCTGGGGCCAACGTCCTGACTTTC. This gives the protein CASSRRAGANVLTF.

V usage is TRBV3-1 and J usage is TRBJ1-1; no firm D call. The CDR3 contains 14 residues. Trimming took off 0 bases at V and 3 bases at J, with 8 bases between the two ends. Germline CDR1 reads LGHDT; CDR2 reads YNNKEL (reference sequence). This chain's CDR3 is CASSQDGSHTEAFF. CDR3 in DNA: TGTGCCAGCAGCCAAGACGGCTCTCACACTGAAGCTTTCTTT.

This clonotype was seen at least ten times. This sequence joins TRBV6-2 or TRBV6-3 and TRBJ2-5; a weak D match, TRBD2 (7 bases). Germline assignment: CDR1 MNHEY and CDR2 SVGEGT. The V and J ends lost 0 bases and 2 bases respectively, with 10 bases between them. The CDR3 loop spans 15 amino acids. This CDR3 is CASSYSGGLQETQYF. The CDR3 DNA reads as TGTGCCAGCAGTTACTCGGGGGGGCTTCAAGAGACCCAGTACTTC.

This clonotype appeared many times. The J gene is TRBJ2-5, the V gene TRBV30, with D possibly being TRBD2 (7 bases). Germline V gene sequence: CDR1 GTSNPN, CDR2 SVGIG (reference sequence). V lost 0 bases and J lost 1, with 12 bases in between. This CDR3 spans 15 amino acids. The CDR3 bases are TGTGCCTGGAGTGTACCGGGGGGCGTCCAAGAGACCCAGTACTTC. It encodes CAWSVPGGVQETQYF.

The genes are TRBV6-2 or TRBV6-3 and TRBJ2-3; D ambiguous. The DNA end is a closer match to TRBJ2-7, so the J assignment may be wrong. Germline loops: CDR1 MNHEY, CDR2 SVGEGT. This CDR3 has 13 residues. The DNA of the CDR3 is TGTGCCAGCAGTTACTTCCGGCCTTACGAGCAGTACTTC. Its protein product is CASSYFRPYEQYF.

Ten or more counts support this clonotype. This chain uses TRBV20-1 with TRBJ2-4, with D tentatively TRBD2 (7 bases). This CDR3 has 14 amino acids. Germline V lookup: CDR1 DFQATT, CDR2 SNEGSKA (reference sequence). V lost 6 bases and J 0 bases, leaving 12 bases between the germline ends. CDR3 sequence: CSAGGGRAKNIQYF. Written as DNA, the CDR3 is TGCAGTGCGGGGGGGGGCAGAGCCAAAAACATTCAGTACTTC.

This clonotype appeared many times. CDR3 in DNA: TGCGCCAGCAGATCCGCCGTAAGCACAGATACGCAGTATTTT. The encoded protein is CASRSAVSTDTQYF. V usage is TRBV5-1 and J usage is TRBJ2-3; D is ambiguous. In germline, CDR1 is SGHRS, CDR2 YFSETQ. Trimming took off 5 bases at V and 0 bases at J, with 10 bases between the two ends. The CDR3 consists of 14 residues.